The present entry profiles one T cell receptor beta chain with its context. Method: immunoSEQ multiplex PCR; TCRdb's copy keeps in-frame clones and lacks some. Found here are a few hundred thousand clones, roughly 90% of them singletons; the top ten hold around 6.6%. CDR1 and CDR2 (germline): SGHRS, YFSETQ. Trimming shortened V by 1 base and J by 4 bases, and 11 bases separated the two germline ends. The CDR3 spans 14 residues. These data are taken from a study of blood T cell repertoires in COVID-19. Study overall: Sites across the United States, Italy and Spain contributed samples from acute and convalescent COVID-19. PBMCs, B-cell-depleted T cells, or T cells were the source of the cDNA or gDNA that made up the material.

The origin of this receptor is a man aged 18-30 years who had recovered from COVID-19. Sequenced sample: peripheral blood. The chain combines TRBV5-1 with TRBJ1-1, with TRBD1 as a possible D gene (6 bases). The chain's CDR3 is CASSLMAGATEAFF. CDR3 coding DNA: TGCGCCAGCAGCTTGATGGCGGGGGCCACTGAAGCTTTCTTT.